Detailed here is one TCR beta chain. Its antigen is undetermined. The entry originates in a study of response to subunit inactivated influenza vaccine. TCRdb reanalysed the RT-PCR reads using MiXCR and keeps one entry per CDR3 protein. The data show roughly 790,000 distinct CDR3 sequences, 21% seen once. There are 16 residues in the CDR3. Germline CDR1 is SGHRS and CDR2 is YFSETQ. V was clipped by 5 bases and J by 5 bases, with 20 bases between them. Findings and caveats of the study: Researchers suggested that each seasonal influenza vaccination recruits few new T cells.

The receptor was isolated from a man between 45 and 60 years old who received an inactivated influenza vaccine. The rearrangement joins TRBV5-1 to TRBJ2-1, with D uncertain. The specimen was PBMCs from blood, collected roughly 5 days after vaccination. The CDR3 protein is CASSKGYTRGHNEQFF. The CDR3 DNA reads TGCGCCAGCAGTAAAGGGTACACCAGAGGACACAATGAGCAGTTCTTC.